Below are 20 T cell receptor beta chains sequenced from a single sample in a study of T cell responses to AZD1222 COVID-19 vaccine. Clones were read by immunoSEQ multiplex PCR, and TCRdb kept only the in-frame ones, dropping some. The sample has roughly 100,000 clones, more than 75% seen once. Material: peripheral blood, obtained on day 0 of AZD1222 vaccination. These receptors were taken from an adult in good health.

The chain links TRBV4-2 to TRBJ2-3, with D hard to call. Trimming took off 4 bases at V and 0 bases at J, with 11 bases between the two ends. This CDR3 region has 15 residues. Germline-derived CDR1 and CDR2 are LGHNA and YNFKEQ. DNA of the CDR3: TGTGCCAGCAGCCCGACCGCCCTCAGCACAGATACGCAGTATTTT. This gives the protein CASSPTALSTDTQYF.

The J gene is TRBJ2-5, the V gene TRBV6-4; D not resolved. The CDR3 runs 12 residues. The V end lost 7 bases, the J end lost 6 bases, and 12 bases lay between the germline ends. CDR1 and CDR2 from the germline V gene are MRHNA and SNTAGT. As DNA, the CDR3 is TGTGCCAGCACTCTCCTGGGGAAGACCCAGTACTTC. Residues: CASTLLGKTQYF.

The chain employs TRBV28 and TRBJ1-6; 12 bases agree with TRBD1. With V trimmed by 6 bases and J by 6 bases, 6 bases remained unmatched. The germline V gene encodes CDR1 MDHEN and CDR2 SYDVKM. This CDR3 region has 16 residues. DNA for the CDR3: TGTGCCAGCAGGCCCGGGACAGGGGGCTTTAATTCACCCCTCCACTTT. Amino acid sequence: CASRPGTGGFNSPLHF.

The chain combines TRBV12-3 or TRBV12-4 with TRBJ2-7; D ambiguous. The V end lost 3 bases, the J end lost 4 bases, and 7 bases lay between the germline ends. This CDR3 comprises 12 residues. The CDR3 DNA follows: TGTGCCAGCAGTTTCGGGCAGTACGAGCAGTACTTC. Translating it yields CASSFGQYEQYF.

This clone occurred many times. This chain connects TRBV5-4 to TRBJ2-2, with D unresolved. This CDR3 is 15 amino acids long. Trimming cost V 4 bases and J 4 bases, with 14 bases left between them. From germline, CDR1 is SGHNT and CDR2 YYREEE (reference sequence). The CDR3 loop is CASSRLELVTGELFF. Here the CDR3 DNA reads TGTGCCAGCAGCCGGCTAGAATTAGTCACCGGGGAGCTGTTTTTT.

The V and J genes are TRBV4-2 and TRBJ1-5; 10 bases map to TRBD1. The junction had 2 bases not matched to a gene; V was cut back by 1 base and J by 5 bases. Germline V gene lookup returns CDR1 LGHNA and CDR2 YNFKEQ. The CDR3 spans 15 residues. The CDR3 DNA reads as TGTGCCAGCAGCCAAGGGACAGGGGGTGATCAGCCCCAGCATTTT. It is translated as CASSQGTGGDQPQHF.

The rearrangement links TRBV2 to TRBJ2-4, with no clear D. Germline CDR1 SNHLY, CDR2 FYNNEI. This CDR3 has 13 residues. Trimming left V 11 bases short and J 0 bases short, with 11 bases between. CDR3 residues: CAPFDEAKNIQYF. The CDR3 nucleotides read TGTGCCCCCTTCGATGAAGCCAAAAACATTCAGTACTTC.

The chain couples TRBV19 to TRBJ2-1; D unclear. Trimming removed 5 bases from V and 7 bases from J, with 15 bases in between. Germline values: CDR1 LNHDA, CDR2 SQIVND (reference sequence). CDR3 size: 14 residues. The CDR3 sequence: CASSRPRPANEQFF. CDR3 nucleotides: TGTGCCAGTAGTCGCCCGAGGCCCGCGAATGAGCAGTTCTTC.

The gene calls are TRBV4-1 and TRBJ2-1, with D maybe TRBD2 (5 bases). Germline V CDR1 and CDR2: MGHRA, YSYEKL. The CDR3 is 13 amino acids. V was trimmed by 1 base and J by 9 bases, leaving 10 bases between them. The CDR3 sequence is CASSQVGVGEQFF. The CDR3 DNA reads TGCGCCAGCAGCCAAGTCGGGGTTGGTGAGCAGTTCTTC.

Only one count was recorded for this clone. The chain uses TRBV3-1 (or the pseudogene TRBV3-2) and TRBJ2-7; 12 bases are shared with TRBD2. V dropped 0 bases and J dropped 0; count of bases not matched to a gene: 9. CDR1 LGHDT and CDR2 YNNKEL come from the germline V gene (reference sequence). The CDR3 runs 19 residues. Written as DNA, the CDR3 is TGTGCCAGCAGCCAAGAAGGTGCGGGACTAGCGGGTTCCTCCTACGAGCAGTACTTC. Amino acids: CASSQEGAGLAGSSYEQYF.

The sample holds one count of this clone. This chain uses TRBV5-4 with TRBJ1-1; no reliable D call. Germline-derived CDR1 and CDR2 are SGHNT and YYREEE (reference sequence). CDR3 length: 13 amino acids. V was clipped by 4 bases and J by 0 bases, with 7 bases between them. The DNA of the CDR3 is TGTGCCAGCAGCATTAATATGAACACTGAAGCTTTCTTT. Amino acids: CASSINMNTEAFF.

V and J are TRBV27 and TRBJ2-1, with a possible D match to TRBD2 (5 bases). Trimming pared 3 bases from V and 1 base from J, leaving 10 bases between. Germline CDR1 MNHEY, CDR2 SMNVEV (reference sequence). There are 15 residues in the CDR3. CDR3 coding DNA: TGTGCCAGCAGTTTCGGGTCGGGGTCCTACAATGAGCAGTTCTTC. Its protein is CASSFGSGSYNEQFF.

The chain joins TRBV28 to TRBJ2-7; no definite D call. V was shortened by 6 bases and J by 0 bases, with 12 bases between the two germline ends. The CDR3 length is 14 residues. CDR1 and CDR2 (germline): MDHEN, SYDVKM. The CDR3 here is CASSGGDFSYEQYF. The DNA of the CDR3 is TGTGCCAGCAGCGGCGGAGACTTCTCCTACGAGCAGTACTTC.

The gene calls are TRBV23-1 and TRBJ2-7; the D gene is possibly TRBD1 (7 bases). TRBV23-1 is an ORF; its function is uncertain. Trimming cost V 4 bases and J 6 bases, with 28 bases left between them. The CDR3 has 18 amino acids. The CDR3 spells CASSPNMYPRAGGGEQYF. DNA of the CDR3: TGCGCCAGCAGTCCCAATATGTACCCCCGGGCAGGGGGAGGCGAGCAGTACTTC.

V usage is TRBV3-1 (or the pseudogene TRBV3-2) and J usage is TRBJ1-5; tentative D call: TRBD1 (6 bases). Trimming pared 3 bases from V and 2 bases from J, leaving 11 bases between. Germline assignment: CDR1 LGHDT and CDR2 YNNKEL (reference sequence). CDR3 length equals 15 residues. This CDR3 is CASSQGAFGNQPQHF. The CDR3 bases are TGTGCCAGCAGCCAGGGGGCCTTTGGCAATCAGCCCCAGCATTTT.

The rearrangement links TRBV3-1 (or the pseudogene TRBV3-2) to TRBJ2-2; tentatively, D is TRBD1 (5 bases). This CDR3 region has 15 residues. Trimming pared 6 bases from V and 4 bases from J, leaving 15 bases between. Germline CDR1 LGHDT, CDR2 YNNKEL (reference sequence). CDR3 protein: CASSHTGQGTGELFF. The CDR3 DNA sequence: TGTGCCAGCAGTCACACAGGTCAGGGCACCGGGGAGCTGTTTTTT.

This clone was observed once. This rearrangement joins TRBV5-5 to TRBJ2-3, with a weak D call TRBD2 (6 bases). The CDR3 loop spans 16 amino acids. Per germline, CDR1 SGHKS and CDR2 YYEKEE (reference sequence). V lost 0 bases and J lost 2, with 13 bases in between. The CDR3 here is CASSLAGRGPTDTQYF. The CDR3 nucleotides read TGTGCCAGCAGCTTGGCGGGGCGGGGACCCACAGATACGCAGTATTTT.

This chain uses TRBV5-7 with TRBJ1-3; D remains ambiguous. TRBV5-7 is identified as an open reading frame with a role that is uncertain. The V and J ends lost 1 base and 9 bases respectively, with 5 bases between them. The CDR3 is made up of 11 amino acids. CDR3 nucleotides: TGTGCCAGCAGCTTGAATATCACCATATATTTT. Translation gives CASSLNITIYF.

The chain is built from TRBV24-1 and TRBJ2-1; the D gene could be TRBD1 or TRBD2 (6 bases each). This CDR3 contains 16 residues. Germline values: CDR1 KGHDR, CDR2 SFDVKD. V was clipped by 4 bases and J by 7 bases, with 19 bases between them. CDR3 bases: TGTGCCACCAGTGACCCTTCACCCCAGGGGAGGAATGAGCAGTTCTTC. It is translated as CATSDPSPQGRNEQFF.

The rearrangement joins TRBV27 to TRBJ2-3; D is undetermined. Germline CDR1 is MNHEY and CDR2 is SMNVEV (reference sequence). Trimming took 2 bases from V and 2 from J, leaving 5 bases between them. The length of the CDR3 is 13 residues. CDR3 coding DNA: TGTGCCAGCAGTTTAGGGATCACAGATACGCAGTATTTT. It translates to CASSLGITDTQYF.